This T cell receptor (beta chain) was recorded in a study of T cells in Graves' hyperthyroidism and ophthalmopathy. Germline loops: CDR1 DFQATT, CDR2 SNEGSKA (reference sequence). Trimming took 1 base from V and 2 from J; bases not matched to a gene: 12. CDR3 length equals 19 residues. It was RNA transcripts that yielded the amplified TCR beta CDR3 regions. HTBI primers drove first-round RT-PCR of the TCR CDR3. TCRdb re-called the multiplex PCR reads through MiXCR, storing one row per CDR3 protein. Found here are 500,000 to 750,000 distinct CDR3 sequences, approximately 15% of them singletons; the top ten hold 7.3%. Points from the study as a whole: Model-based prediction identified ophthalmopathy a median 6.5 months prior to its onset.

A remark on this clonotype: What it binds is unknown.

The sequencing input was blood. The chain combines TRBV20-1 with TRBJ2-1, with 12 nucleotides matching TRBD2. This receptor was identified in a woman aged 25 to 45 with Graves' hyperthyroidism. Here the CDR3 DNA reads TGCAGTGCTAGAGCCGAGACTAGCGGGAGCATAGGCACCTACAATGAGCAGTTCTTC. It yields the protein CSARAETSGSIGTYNEQFF.